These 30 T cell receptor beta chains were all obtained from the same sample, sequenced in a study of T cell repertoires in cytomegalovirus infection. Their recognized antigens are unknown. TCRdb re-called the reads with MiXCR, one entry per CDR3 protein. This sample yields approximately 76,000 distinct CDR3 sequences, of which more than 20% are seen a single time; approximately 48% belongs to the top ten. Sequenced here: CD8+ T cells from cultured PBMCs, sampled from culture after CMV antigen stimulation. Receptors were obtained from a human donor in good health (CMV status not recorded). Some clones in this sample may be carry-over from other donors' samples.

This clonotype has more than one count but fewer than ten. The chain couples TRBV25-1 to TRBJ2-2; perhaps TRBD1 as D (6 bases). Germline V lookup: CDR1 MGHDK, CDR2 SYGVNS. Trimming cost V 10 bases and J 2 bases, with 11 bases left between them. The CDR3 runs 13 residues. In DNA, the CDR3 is TGTGCCATCCGGGACACAAACACCGGGGAGCTGTTTTTT. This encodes CAIRDTNTGELFF.

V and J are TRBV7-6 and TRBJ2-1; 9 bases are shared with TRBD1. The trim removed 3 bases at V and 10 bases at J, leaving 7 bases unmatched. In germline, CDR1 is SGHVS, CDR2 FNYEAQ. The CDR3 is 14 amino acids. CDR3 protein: CASSFRDRVPEQFF. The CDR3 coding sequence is TGTGCCAGCAGCTTTCGGGACAGGGTTCCGGAGCAGTTCTTC.

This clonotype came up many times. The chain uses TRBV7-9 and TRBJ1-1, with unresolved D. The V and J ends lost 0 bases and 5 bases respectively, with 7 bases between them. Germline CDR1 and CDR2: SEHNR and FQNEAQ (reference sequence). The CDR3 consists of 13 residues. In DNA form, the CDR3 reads TGTGCCAGCAGCTTAGCCCTGGGGACTGAAGCTTTCTTT. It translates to CASSLALGTEAFF.

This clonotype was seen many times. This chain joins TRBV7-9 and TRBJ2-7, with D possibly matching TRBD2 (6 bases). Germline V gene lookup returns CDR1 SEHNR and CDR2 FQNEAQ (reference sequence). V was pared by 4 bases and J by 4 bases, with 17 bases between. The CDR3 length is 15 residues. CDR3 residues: CASSSPGLRGYEQYF. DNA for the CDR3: TGTGCCAGCAGCTCTCCGGGGTTACGGGGGTACGAGCAGTACTTC.

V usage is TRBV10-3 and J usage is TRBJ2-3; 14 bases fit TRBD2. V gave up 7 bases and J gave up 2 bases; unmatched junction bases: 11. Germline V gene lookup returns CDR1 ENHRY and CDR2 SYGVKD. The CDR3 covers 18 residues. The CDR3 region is CAIKGLAGGFPDTDTQYF. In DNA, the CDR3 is TGTGCCATCAAAGGACTAGCGGGGGGCTTCCCAGACACAGATACGCAGTATTTT.

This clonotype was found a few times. CDR3 protein: CASSSVPGQPAEGQFF. The CDR3 coding sequence is TGTGCCAGCAGTTCCGTGCCGGGACAGCCCGCTGAGGGGCAGTTCTTC. V usage is TRBV6-5 and J usage is TRBJ2-1, with 7 bases that match TRBD1. CDR3 length equals 16 residues. Germline CDR1 reads MNHEY; CDR2 reads SVGAGI. V shed 4 bases, J shed 12 bases, and the junction held 18 bases outside the gene matches.

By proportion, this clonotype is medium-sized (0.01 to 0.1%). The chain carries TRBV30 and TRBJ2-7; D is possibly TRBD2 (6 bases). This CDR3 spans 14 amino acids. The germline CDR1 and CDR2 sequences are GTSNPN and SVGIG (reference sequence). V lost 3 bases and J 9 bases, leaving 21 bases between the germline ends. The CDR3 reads CAWSAVDSFGGQYF. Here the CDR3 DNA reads TGTGCCTGGAGCGCCGTCGACAGCTTCGGGGGGCAGTACTTC.

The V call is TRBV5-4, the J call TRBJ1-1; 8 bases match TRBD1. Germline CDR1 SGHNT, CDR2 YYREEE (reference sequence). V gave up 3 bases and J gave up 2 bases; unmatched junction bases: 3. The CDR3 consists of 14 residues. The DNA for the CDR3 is TGTGCCAGCAGCTGGGGACAGGAAAACACTGAAGCTTTCTTT. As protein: CASSWGQENTEAFF.

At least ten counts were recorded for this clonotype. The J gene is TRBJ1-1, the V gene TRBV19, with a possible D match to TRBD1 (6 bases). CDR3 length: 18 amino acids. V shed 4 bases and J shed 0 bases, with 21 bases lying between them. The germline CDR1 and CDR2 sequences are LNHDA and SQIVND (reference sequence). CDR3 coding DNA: TGTGCCAGTAGTAGCCCGCTAGCCCCACAGGGAATGAACACTGAAGCTTTCTTT. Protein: CASSSPLAPQGMNTEAFF.

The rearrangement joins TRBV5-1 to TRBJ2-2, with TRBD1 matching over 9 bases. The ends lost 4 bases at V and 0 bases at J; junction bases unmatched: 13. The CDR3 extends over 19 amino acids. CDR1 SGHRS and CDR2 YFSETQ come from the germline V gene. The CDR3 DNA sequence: TGCGCCAGCAGCCGGCGGGGACAGGGACCCTTCGCGAACACCGGGGAGCTGTTTTTT. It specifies CASSRRGQGPFANTGELFF.

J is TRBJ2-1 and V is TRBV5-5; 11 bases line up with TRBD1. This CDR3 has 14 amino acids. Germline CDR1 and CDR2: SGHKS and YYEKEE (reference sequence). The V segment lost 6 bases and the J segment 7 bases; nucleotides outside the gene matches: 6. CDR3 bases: TGTGCCAGCACCTCGGGGACAGGGGGAAATGAGCAGTTCTTC. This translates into CASTSGTGGNEQFF.

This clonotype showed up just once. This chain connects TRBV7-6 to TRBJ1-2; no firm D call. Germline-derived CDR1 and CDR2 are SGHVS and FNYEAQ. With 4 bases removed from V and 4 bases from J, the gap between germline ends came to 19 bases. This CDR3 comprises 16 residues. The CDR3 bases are TGTGCCAGCAGCTCCCAATTCTCGTCTCCGGGCTATGGCTACACCTTC. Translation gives CASSSQFSSPGYGYTF.

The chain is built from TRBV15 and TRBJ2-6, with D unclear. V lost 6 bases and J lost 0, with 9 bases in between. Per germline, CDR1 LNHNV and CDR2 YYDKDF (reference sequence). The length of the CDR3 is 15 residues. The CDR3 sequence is CATRRDYSGANVLTF. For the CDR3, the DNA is TGTGCCACCAGAAGGGATTACTCTGGGGCCAACGTCCTGACTTTC.

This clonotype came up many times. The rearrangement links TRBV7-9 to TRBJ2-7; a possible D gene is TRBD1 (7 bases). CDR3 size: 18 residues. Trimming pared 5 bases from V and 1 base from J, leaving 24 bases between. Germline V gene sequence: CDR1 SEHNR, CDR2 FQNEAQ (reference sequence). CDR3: CASSPVSGQPGGSYEQYF. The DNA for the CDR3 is TGTGCCAGCAGCCCCGTCTCGGGACAGCCAGGGGGGTCCTACGAGCAGTACTTC.

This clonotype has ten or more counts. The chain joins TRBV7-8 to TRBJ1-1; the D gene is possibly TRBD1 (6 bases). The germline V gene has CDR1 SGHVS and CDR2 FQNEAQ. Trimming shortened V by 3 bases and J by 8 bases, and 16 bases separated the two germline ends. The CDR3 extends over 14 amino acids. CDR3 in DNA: TGTGCCAGCAGCTTGGACAGACGCAACCAAGAAGCTTTCTTT. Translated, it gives CASSLDRRNQEAFF.

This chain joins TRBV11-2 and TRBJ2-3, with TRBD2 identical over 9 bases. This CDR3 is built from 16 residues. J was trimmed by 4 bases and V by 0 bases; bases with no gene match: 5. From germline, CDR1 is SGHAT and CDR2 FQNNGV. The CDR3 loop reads CASSLEGGGASDTQYF. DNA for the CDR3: TGTGCCAGCAGCTTAGAGGGCGGGGGGGCCTCAGATACGCAGTATTTT.

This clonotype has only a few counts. CDR3 bases: TGTGCCAGCAGCTCTTACGACAGCAACTATGGCTACACCTTC. Protein sequence: CASSSYDSNYGYTF. V is TRBV11-2 and J is TRBJ1-2; the D gene is possibly TRBD1 (5 bases). The V gene lost 4 bases and the J gene lost 2 bases, with 11 bases spanning the gap. The CDR3 loop spans 14 amino acids. Germline loops: CDR1 SGHAT, CDR2 FQNNGV. Full variable domain (outside the CDR3, taken from reference TRBV11-2 and TRBJ1-2): EAGVAQSPRYKIIEKRQSVAFWCNPISGHATLYWYQQILGQGPKLLIQFQNNGVVDDSQLPKDRFSAERLKGVDSTLKIQPAKLEDSAVYLCASSSYDSNYGYTFGSGTRLTVV.

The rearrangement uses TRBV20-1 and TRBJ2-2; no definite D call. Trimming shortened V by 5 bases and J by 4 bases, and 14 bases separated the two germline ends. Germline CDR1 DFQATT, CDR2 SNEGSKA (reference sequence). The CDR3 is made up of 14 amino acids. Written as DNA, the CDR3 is TGCAGTGCTCACGACTGGATTAGCACCGGGGAGCTGTTTTTT. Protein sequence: CSAHDWISTGELFF.

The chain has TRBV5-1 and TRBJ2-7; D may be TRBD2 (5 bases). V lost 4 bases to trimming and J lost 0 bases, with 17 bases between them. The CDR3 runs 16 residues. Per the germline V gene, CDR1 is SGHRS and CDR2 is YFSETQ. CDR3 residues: CASSLPPTGSSYEQYF. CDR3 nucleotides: TGCGCCAGCAGCCTACCCCCTACGGGAAGCTCCTACGAGCAGTACTTC.

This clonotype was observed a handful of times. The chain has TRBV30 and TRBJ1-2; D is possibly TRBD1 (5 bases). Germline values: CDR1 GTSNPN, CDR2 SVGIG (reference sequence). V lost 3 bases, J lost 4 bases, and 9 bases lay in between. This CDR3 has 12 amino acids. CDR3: CAWRVGGYGYTF. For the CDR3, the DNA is TGTGCCTGGAGAGTGGGGGGCTATGGCTACACCTTC. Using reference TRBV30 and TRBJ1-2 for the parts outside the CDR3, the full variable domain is SQTIHQWPATLVQPVGSPLSLECTVEGTSNPNLYWYRQAAGRGLQLLFYSVGIGQISSEVPQNLSASRPQDRQFILSSKKLLLSDSGFYLCAWRVGGYGYTFGSGTRLTVV.

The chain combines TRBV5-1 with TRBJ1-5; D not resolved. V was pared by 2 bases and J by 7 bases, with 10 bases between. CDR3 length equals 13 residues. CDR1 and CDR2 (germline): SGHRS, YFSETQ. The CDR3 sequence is CASSFSPWQPQHF. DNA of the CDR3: TGCGCCAGCAGCTTCAGTCCGTGGCAGCCCCAGCATTTT.

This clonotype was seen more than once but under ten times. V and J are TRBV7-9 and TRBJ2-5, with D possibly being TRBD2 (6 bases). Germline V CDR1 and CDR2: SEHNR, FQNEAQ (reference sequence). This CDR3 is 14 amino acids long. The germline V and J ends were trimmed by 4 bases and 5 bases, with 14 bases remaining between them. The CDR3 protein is CASSSGLWGETQYF. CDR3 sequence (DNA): TGTGCCAGCAGCTCGGGACTCTGGGGCGAGACCCAGTACTTC.

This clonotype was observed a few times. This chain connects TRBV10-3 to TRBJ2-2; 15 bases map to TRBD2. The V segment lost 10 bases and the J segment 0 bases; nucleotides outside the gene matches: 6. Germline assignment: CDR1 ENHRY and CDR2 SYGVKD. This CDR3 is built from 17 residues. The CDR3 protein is CATHGLAGGPNTGELFF. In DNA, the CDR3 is TGTGCCACCCATGGACTAGCGGGAGGGCCGAACACCGGGGAGCTGTTTTTT.

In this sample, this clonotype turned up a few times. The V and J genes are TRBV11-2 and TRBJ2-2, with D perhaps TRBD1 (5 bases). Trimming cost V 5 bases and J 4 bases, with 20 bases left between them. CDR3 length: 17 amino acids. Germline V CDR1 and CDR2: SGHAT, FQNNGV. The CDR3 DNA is TGTGCCAGCAGCGCCTCATACAGGTTCAATCCCACCGGGGAGCTGTTTTTT. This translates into CASSASYRFNPTGELFF. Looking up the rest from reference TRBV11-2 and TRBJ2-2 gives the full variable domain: EAGVAQSPRYKIIEKRQSVAFWCNPISGHATLYWYQQILGQGPKLLIQFQNNGVVDDSQLPKDRFSAERLKGVDSTLKIQPAKLEDSAVYLCASSASYRFNPTGELFFGEGSRLTVL.

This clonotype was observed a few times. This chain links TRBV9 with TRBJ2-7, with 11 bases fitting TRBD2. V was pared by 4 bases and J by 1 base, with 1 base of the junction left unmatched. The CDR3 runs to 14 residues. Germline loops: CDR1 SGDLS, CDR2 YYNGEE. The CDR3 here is CASSPSGRSYEQYF. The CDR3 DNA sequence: TGTGCCAGCAGCCCTAGCGGGAGGTCCTACGAGCAGTACTTC.

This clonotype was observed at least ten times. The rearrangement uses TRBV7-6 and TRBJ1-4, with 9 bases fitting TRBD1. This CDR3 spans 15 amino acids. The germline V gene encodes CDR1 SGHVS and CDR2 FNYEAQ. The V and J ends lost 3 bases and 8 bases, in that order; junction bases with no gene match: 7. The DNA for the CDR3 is TGTGCCAGCAGCTTGGGACAGGGATGGGAAGAAAAACTGTTTTTT. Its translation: CASSLGQGWEEKLFF.

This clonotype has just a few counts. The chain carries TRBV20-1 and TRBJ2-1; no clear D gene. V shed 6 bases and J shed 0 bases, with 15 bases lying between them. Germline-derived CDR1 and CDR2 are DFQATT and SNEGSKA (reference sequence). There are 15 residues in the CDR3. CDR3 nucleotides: TGCAGTGCAAGAACGGGCTTCAGCTCCTACAATGAGCAGTTCTTC. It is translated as CSARTGFSSYNEQFF.

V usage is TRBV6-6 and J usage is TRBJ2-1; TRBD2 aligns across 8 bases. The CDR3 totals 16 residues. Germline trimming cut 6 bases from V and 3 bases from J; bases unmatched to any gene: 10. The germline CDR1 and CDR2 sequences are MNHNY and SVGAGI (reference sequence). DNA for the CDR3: TGTGCCAGCAGCTATTCAAGGGCGGGAGGCTACAATGAGCAGTTCTTC. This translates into CASSYSRAGGYNEQFF.

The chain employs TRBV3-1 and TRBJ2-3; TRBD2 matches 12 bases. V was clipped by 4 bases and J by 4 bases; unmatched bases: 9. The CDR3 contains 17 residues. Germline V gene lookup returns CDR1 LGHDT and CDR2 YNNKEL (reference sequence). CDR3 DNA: TGTGCCAGCAGCCTTACTAGCGGGGGGCCGAGGGCAGATACGCAGTATTTT. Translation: CASSLTSGGPRADTQYF.

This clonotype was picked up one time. CDR3 in amino acids: CAWSAGQGNYGYTF. CDR3 coding DNA: TGTGCCTGGAGTGCGGGACAGGGGAACTATGGCTACACCTTC. V and J are TRBV30 and TRBJ1-2; 10 positions agree with TRBD1. Trimming took 1 base from V and 2 from J; bases not matched to a gene: 1. This CDR3 contains 14 residues. CDR1 is GTSNPN and CDR2 is SVGIG in the germline V gene (reference sequence).